This T cell receptor (beta chain) was recorded in a study of T cell changes during pregnancy in multiple sclerosis. Produced via immunoSEQ multiplex PCR; TCRdb's table is partial and in-frame only. The profile covers approximately 98,000 clones, with 92% appearing a single time and around 2.1% taken by the ten largest. V shed 1 base and J shed 4 bases, with 8 bases lying between them. There are 13 residues in the CDR3. Per the germline V gene, CDR1 is KGHSH and CDR2 is LQKENI. This clonotype originated in a female donor in good health, enrolled as a control in a pregnancy study. Sequencing was performed on peripheral blood, taken after pregnancy. The V and J genes are TRBV18 and TRBJ2-7; TRBD2 might be the D (6 bases). Here the CDR3 reads CASSPQGGYEQYF. CDR3 bases: TGTGCCAGCTCACCACAGGGAGGATACGAGCAGTACTTC.